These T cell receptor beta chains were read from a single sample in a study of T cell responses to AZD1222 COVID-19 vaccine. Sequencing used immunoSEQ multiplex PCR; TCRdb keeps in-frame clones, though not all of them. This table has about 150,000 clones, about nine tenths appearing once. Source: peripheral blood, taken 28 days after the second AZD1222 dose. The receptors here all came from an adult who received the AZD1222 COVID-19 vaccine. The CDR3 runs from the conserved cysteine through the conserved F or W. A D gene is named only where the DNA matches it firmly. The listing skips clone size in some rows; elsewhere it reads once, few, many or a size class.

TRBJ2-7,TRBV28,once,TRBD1,TGTGCCAGCAGTAAACAGGGGTTAGGCTCCTACGAGCAGTACTTC,CASSKQGLGSYEQYF
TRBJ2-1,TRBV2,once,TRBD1,TGTGCCAGCAGTCCAGGGGGAAGCTACAATGAGCAGTTCTTC,CASSPGGSYNEQFF
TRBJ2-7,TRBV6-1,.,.,TGTGCCAGCAGTGAAAGTAGGTGGGCGGGCTACGAGCAGTACTTC,CASSESRWAGYEQYF
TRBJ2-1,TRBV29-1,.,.,TGCAGCGTTGTAGGGTACAATGAGCAGTTCTTC,CSVVGYNEQFF
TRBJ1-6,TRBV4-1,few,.,TGCGCCAGCAGCCAAGGAAGCGGTCGTAGGAGTTCACCCCTCCACTTT,CASSQGSGRRSSPLHF
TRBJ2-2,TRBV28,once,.,TGTGCCACCTCCCGGGGGACCGCCGGGGAGCTGTTTTTT,CATSRGTAGELFF
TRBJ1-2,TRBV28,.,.,TGTGCCAGCAGTTTAAACAGGGCGTCTGGCTACACCTTC,CASSLNRASGYTF
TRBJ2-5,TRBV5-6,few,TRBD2,TGTGCCAGCAGCCGGACTAGCCGATCCGGGGAGACCCAGTACTTC,CASSRTSRSGETQYF
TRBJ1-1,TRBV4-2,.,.,TGTGCCAGCAGCCAAGAGGTCGCGGACAACACTGAAGCTTTCTTT,CASSQEVADNTEAFF
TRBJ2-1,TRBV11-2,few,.,TGTGCCAGCAGTCCCTATTCGGGAGACACTGAGCAGTTCTTC,CASSPYSGDTEQFF
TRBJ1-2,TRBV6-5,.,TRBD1,TGTGCCAGCAGACTGGACAGGGGTGTCTATGGCTACACCTTC,CASRLDRGVYGYTF
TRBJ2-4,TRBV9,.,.,TGTGCCAGCAGCGTAAGAGCGCTAGGAGACATTCAGTACTTC,CASSVRALGDIQYF
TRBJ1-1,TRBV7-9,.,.,TGTGCCAGCAGCTTGACAGTGAACACTGAAGCTTTCTTT,CASSLTVNTEAFF
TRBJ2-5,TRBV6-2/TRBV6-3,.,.,TGTGCCAGCAGTTACGTCCGGACCGGACGGGAGACCCAGTACTTC,CASSYVRTGRETQYF
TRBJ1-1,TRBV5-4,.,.,TGTGCCAGCAGCATAGGGGGTTTGGGCACTGAAGCTTTCTTT,CASSIGGLGTEAFF
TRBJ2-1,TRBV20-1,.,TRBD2,TGCAGTGCTAGTTCTCTAGCGGCCCGCTCCTACAATGAGCAGTTCTTC,CSASSLAARSYNEQFF
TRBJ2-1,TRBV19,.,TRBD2,TGTGCCAGTAGTATAGCGGGAGGGAAATCCGAGCAGTTCTTC,CASSIAGGKSEQFF
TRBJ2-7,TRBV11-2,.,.,TGTGCCAGCAGCTTAGGCCCCGGCGAGCAGTACTTC,CASSLGPGEQYF
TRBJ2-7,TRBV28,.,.,TGTGCCAGCAGCGCAACCGCAGCGGGTGGTGAGCAGTACTTC,CASSATAAGGEQYF
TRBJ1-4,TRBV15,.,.,TGTGCCACCAGCAGAGATTGGACGACAGGCGGACTGTTTTTT,CATSRDWTTGGLFF
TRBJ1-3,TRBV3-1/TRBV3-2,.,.,TGTGCCAGCAGCCAAGAACGGGTTACCGGAAACACCATATATTTT,CASSQERVTGNTIYF
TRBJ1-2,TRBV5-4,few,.,TGTGCCAGCAGCTTACAGGACAGACCTAATGGCTACACCTTC,CASSLQDRPNGYTF
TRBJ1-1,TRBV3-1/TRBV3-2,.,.,TGTGCCAGCAGCCAAGCCCGGACAGAAGCTTTCTTT,CASSQARTEAFF
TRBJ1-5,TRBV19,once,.,TGTGCCAGTATTCACTCCGGGTTTGGCAATCAGCCCCAGCATTTT,CASIHSGFGNQPQHF
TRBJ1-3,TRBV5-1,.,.,TGCGCCAGCAGCTTGGAGAGCTCTGGAAACACCATATATTTT,CASSLESSGNTIYF
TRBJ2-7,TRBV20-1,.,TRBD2,TGCAGTGCTAGTGTCAATAGCGGGCTCTCCTACGAGCAGTACTTC,CSASVNSGLSYEQYF
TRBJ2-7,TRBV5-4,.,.,TGTGCCAGCAGCTTCGGGTCTGCCGGAGAATACGAGCAGTACTTC,CASSFGSAGEYEQYF
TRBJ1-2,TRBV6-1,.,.,TGTGCCAGCAGTGAGACTTATACTAACTATGGCTACACCTTC,CASSETYTNYGYTF
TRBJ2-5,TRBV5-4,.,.,TGTGCCAGCAGCTTGCAAGGGGCTGAGACCCAGTACTTC,CASSLQGAETQYF
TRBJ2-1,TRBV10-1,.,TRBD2,TGCGCCAGCAGTGAGCGGGGGGGCTCGGGAGATGAGCAGTTCTTC,CASSERGGSGDEQFF
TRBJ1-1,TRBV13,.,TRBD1,TGTGCCAGCAGCTCCACAGACAGGGCGAGGGAAGCTTTCTTT,CASSSTDRAREAFF
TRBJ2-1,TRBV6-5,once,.,TGTGCCAGCGGCATCACAGCCAGGGATGTTAATGAGCAGTTCTTC,CASGITARDVNEQFF
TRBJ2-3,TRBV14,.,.,TGTGCCAGCAGCCAAGTTACAGGGATGGGAGATACGCAGTATTTT,CASSQVTGMGDTQYF
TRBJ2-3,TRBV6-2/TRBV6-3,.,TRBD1,TGTGCCAGCAGTGAGCGGGACAGGGGGCAAATAGATACGCAGTATTTT,CASSERDRGQIDTQYF
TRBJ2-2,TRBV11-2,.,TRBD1,TGTGCCAGCAGCTTAGGGACAGGCGGCACCGGGGAGCTGTTTTTT,CASSLGTGGTGELFF
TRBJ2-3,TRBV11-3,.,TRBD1,TGTGCCAGCAGCGACCGGGACAGGGAAGATACGCAGTATTTT,CASSDRDREDTQYF
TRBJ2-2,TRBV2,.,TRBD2,TGTGCCAGCAGGGCGCCGGGAGGGCCTGGCGGGGAGCTGTTTTTT,CASRAPGGPGGELFF
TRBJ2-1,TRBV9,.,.,TGTGCCAGCAGCGAGAGGCCCCACAATGAGCAGTTCTTC,CASSERPHNEQFF
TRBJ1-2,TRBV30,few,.,TGTGCCGCATCTCGGGTGGGGGGTTCCTATGGCTACACCTTC,CAASRVGGSYGYTF
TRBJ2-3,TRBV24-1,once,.,TGTGCCACCAGTGACTTCCCTGATACGCAGTATTTT,CATSDFPDTQYF
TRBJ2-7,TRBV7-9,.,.,TGTGCCAGCACCAATGGGGGCTCATACGAGCAGTACTTC,CASTNGGSYEQYF
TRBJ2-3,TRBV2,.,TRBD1,TGTGCCAGCAGTTACAGGGGGGAGATGGCAGATACGCAGTATTTT,CASSYRGEMADTQYF
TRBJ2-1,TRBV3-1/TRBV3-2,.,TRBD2,TGTGCCAGCAGCCAACAACTAGCGGGAGGGCCAGGGGGTGAGCAGTTCTTC,CASSQQLAGGPGGEQFF
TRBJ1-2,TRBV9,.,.,TGTGCCAGCAGCGGAGGGGGGTTTGATGGCTACACCTTC,CASSGGGFDGYTF
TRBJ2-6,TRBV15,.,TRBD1,TGTGCCACCAGCGAGGACAGGGTGGCTGGGGCCAACGTCCTGACTTTC,CATSEDRVAGANVLTF
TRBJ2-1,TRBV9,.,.,TGTGCCAGCAGCGTTGAGAGCTCCTACAATGAGCAGTTCTTC,CASSVESSYNEQFF
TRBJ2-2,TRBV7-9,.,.,TGTGCCAGCAGCTTATTTCTATGGGGGAAGAACACCGGGGAGCTGTTTTTT,CASSLFLWGKNTGELFF
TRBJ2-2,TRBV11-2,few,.,TGTGCCAGCAGCGTGAGGGGCCTTTGGTCGGGTGGCACCGGGGAGCTGTTTTTT,CASSVRGLWSGGTGELFF
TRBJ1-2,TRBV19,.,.,TGTGCCAGTAAGGTTCGGGGCGGAGAAGGTGGCTACACCTTC,CASKVRGGEGGYTF
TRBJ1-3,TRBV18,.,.,TGTGCCAGCTCAATTCCAGGGGCCCGGAACACCATATATTTT,CASSIPGARNTIYF
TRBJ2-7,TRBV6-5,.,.,TGTGCCAGCAAGACGGACCTATACGAGCAGTACTTC,CASKTDLYEQYF
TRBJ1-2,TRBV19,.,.,TGTGCCAGTAGTATCCGGACAGTCTTCTATGGCTACACCTTC,CASSIRTVFYGYTF
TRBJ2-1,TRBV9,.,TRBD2,TGTGCCAGCAGCGTAAGCCTCTCTAGCGGGACCTACAATGAGCAGTTCTTC,CASSVSLSSGTYNEQFF
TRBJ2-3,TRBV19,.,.,TGTGCCAGTAGTATAGATCGCGCGCAGTATTTT,CASSIDRAQYF
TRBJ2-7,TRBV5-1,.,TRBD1,TGCGCCAGCAGCCCGAAGGGACAGGGATACGAGCAGTACTTC,CASSPKGQGYEQYF
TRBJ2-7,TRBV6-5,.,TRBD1,TGTGCCAGCAAATCAGGGGGCGCGGACGAGCAGTACTTC,CASKSGGADEQYF
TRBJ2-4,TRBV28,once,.,TGTGCCAGCATGCAGGATCTAGCCAAAAACATTCAGTACTTC,CASMQDLAKNIQYF